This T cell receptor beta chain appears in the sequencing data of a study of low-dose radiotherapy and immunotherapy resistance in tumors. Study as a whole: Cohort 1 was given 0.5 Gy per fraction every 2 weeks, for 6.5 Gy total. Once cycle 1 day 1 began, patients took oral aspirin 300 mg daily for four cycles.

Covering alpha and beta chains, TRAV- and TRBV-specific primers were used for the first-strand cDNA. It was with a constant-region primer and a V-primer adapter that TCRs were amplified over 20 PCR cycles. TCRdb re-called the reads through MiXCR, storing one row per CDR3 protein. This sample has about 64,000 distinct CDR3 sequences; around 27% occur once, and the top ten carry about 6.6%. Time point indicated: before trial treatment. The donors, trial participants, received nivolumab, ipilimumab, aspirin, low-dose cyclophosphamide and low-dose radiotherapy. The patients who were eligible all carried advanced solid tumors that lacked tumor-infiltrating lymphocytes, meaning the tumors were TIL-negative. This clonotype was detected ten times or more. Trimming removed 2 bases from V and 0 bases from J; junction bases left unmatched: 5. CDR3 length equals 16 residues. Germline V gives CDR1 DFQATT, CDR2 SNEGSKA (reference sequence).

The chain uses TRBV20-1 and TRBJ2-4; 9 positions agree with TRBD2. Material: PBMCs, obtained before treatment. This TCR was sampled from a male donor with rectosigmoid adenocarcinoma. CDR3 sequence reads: CSARLAGTSAKNIQYF. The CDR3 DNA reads TGCAGTGCTAGACTAGCGGGGACCTCAGCCAAAAACATTCAGTACTTC.